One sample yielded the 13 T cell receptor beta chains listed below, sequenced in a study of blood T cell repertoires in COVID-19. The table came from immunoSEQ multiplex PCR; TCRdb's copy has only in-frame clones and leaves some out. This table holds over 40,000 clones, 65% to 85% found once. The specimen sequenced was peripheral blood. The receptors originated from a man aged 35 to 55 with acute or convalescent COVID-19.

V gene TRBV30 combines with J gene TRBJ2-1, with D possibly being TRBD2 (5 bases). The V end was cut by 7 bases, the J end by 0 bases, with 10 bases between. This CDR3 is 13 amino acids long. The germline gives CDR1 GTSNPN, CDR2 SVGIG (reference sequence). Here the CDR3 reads CASTGNSYNEQFF. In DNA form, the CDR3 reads TGTGCCTCCACGGGGAACTCCTACAATGAGCAGTTCTTC.

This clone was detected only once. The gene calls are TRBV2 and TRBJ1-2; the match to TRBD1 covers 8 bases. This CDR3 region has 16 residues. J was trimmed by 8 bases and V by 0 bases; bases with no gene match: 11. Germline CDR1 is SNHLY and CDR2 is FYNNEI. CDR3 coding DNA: TGTGCCAGCAGTGAAGCGGGGGCAGGGGGCGCGGGAGGCTACACCTTC. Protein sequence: CASSEAGAGGAGGYTF.

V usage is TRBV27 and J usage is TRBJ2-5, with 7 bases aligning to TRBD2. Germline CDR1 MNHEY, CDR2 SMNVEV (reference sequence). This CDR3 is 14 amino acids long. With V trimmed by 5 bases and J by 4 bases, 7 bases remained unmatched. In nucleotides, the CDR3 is TGTGCCAGCAGTCCCCGACTAGCTGGAGAGACCCAGTACTTC. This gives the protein CASSPRLAGETQYF.

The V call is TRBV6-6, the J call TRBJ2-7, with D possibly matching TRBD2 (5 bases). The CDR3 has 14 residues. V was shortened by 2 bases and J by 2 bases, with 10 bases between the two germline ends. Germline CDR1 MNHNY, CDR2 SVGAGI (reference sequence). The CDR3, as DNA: TGTGCCAGCAGTTACGGGAGCGGCCCCTACGAGCAGTACTTC. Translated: CASSYGSGPYEQYF.

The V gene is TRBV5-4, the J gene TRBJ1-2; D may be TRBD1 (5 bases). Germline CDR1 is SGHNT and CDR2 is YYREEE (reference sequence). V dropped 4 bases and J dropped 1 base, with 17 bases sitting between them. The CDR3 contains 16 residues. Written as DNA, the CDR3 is TGTGCCAGCAGCGGGGGGGGATCGGGATATAACTATGGCTACACCTTC. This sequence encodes CASSGGGSGYNYGYTF.

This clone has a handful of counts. DNA of the CDR3: TGCGCCAGCAGCTTGACCCGATTCGGACAGGGAGGCATGAACACTGAAGCTTTCTTT. Translating it yields CASSLTRFGQGGMNTEAFF. The chain uses TRBV5-1 and TRBJ1-1, with 8 bases lining up with TRBD1. The CDR3 covers 19 residues. V trimming: 1 base; J trimming: 0 bases; junction bases outside the gene matches: 14. Germline V lookup: CDR1 SGHRS, CDR2 YFSETQ.

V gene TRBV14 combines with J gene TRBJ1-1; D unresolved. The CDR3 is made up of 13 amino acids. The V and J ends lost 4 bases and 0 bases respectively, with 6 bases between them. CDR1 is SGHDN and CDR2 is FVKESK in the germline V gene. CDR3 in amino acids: CASSPTLNTEAFF. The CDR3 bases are TGTGCCAGCAGCCCGACACTGAACACTGAAGCTTTCTTT.

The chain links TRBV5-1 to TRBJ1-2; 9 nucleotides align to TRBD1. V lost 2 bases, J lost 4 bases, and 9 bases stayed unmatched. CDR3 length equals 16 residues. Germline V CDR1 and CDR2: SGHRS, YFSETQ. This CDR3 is CASSLTLQGAGYGYTF. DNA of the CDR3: TGCGCCAGCAGCTTAACGCTACAGGGGGCTGGCTATGGCTACACCTTC.

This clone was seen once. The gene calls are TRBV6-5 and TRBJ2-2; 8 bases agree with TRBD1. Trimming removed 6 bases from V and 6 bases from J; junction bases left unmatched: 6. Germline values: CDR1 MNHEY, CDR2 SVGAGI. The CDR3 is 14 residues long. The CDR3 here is CASRNRGASGELFF. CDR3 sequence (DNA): TGTGCCAGCAGGAACAGGGGGGCCTCCGGGGAGCTGTTTTTT.

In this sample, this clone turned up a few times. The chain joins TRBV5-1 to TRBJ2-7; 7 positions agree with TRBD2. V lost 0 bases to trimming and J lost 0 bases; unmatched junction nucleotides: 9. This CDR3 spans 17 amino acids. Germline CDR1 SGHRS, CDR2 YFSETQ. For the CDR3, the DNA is TGCGCCAGCAGCTTGGATCCCAGCGGGGTGAGCTCCTACGAGCAGTACTTC. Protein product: CASSLDPSGVSSYEQYF.

CDR3: CAISVEEYNEQFF. The CDR3 DNA follows: TGTGCCATCAGTGTTGAGGAGTACAATGAGCAGTTCTTC. J is TRBJ2-1 and V is TRBV10-3, with D unclear. This CDR3 is 13 amino acids long. V was cut by 4 bases and J by 4 bases, with 8 bases left in between. CDR1 and CDR2 (germline): ENHRY, SYGVKD.

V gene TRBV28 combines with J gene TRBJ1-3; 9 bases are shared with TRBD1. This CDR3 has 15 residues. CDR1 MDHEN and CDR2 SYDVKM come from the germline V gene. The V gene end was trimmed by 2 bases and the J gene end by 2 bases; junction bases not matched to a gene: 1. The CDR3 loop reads CASSLTGGTGNTIYF. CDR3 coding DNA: TGTGCCAGCAGTTTAACAGGGGGCACTGGAAACACCATATATTTT.

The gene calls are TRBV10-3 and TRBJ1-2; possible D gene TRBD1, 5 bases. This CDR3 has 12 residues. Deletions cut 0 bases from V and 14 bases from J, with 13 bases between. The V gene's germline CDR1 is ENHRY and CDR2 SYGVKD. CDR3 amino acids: CAISESTSGETF. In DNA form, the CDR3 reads TGTGCCATCAGTGAGTCGACGTCGGGGGAGACCTTC.